This entry lists 30 T cell receptor beta chains sequenced from one sample in a study of blood T cell repertoires in COVID-19. Produced via immunoSEQ multiplex PCR; TCRdb's table is partial and in-frame only. The table records 370,000 or so clones, 70% to 90% of them present only once. Material for sequencing was PBMCs or T cells enriched from blood (not recorded which). The receptor source for this set is a man under 40 who had recovered from COVID-19.

This clone was observed a single time. This chain connects TRBV9 to TRBJ1-5, with D perhaps TRBD1 (5 bases). Germline V gives CDR1 SGDLS, CDR2 YYNGEE. CDR3 length: 14 amino acids. Trimming shortened V by 0 bases and J by 4 bases, and 8 bases separated the two germline ends. CDR3 amino acids: CASSVGGLNQPQHF. The CDR3 region has the DNA TGTGCCAGCAGCGTAGGGGGCCTGAATCAGCCCCAGCATTTT. The full variable domain, with the rest looked up from reference TRBV9 and TRBJ1-5, is DSGVTQTPKHLITATGQRVTLRCSPRSGDLSVYWYQQSLDQGLQFLIQYYNGEERAKGNILERFSAQQFPDLHSELNLSSLELGDSALYFCASSVGGLNQPQHFGDGTRLSIL.

This clone was found a few times. The same CDR3 is also encoded by other DNA sequences in this sample. The CDR3 sequence is CAISESGGSNQPQHF. The DNA for the CDR3 is TGTGCCATCAGTGAGTCGGGGGGGAGCAATCAGCCCCAGCATTTT. The J gene is TRBJ1-5, the V gene TRBV10-3; perhaps TRBD1 as D (5 bases). Germline assignment: CDR1 ENHRY and CDR2 SYGVKD. V shed 0 bases and J shed 1 base, with 7 bases lying between them. The CDR3 extends over 15 amino acids.

J is TRBJ2-3 and V is TRBV11-3, with D perhaps matching TRBD1 (6 bases). The CDR3 has 14 residues. Trimming removed 3 bases from V and 2 bases from J, with 9 bases in between. Per germline, CDR1 SGHNT and CDR2 YENEEA. The CDR3 spells CASSLDRFTDTQYF. The CDR3, as DNA: TGTGCCAGCAGCTTGGACAGATTCACAGATACGCAGTATTTT.

The chain couples TRBV6-2 or TRBV6-3 to TRBJ2-1; D remains unclear. Trimming took off 2 bases at V and 9 bases at J, with 11 bases between the two ends. From germline, CDR1 is MNHEY and CDR2 SVGEGT. The CDR3 has 13 residues. The CDR3 loop reads CASSYPPASEQFF. The CDR3, as DNA: TGTGCCAGCAGTTACCCCCCTGCGAGTGAGCAGTTCTTC.

Comment on this clone: The sample carries other DNA sequences with the same CDR3. V gene TRBV9 combines with J gene TRBJ2-2, with 7 positions matching TRBD1. V lost 0 bases, J lost 5 bases, and 4 bases stayed unmatched. The germline gives CDR1 SGDLS, CDR2 YYNGEE. This CDR3 region has 15 residues. The CDR3 protein is CASSVGGGRTGELFF. The CDR3 bases are TGTGCCAGCAGCGTAGGAGGGGGCAGGACCGGGGAGCTGTTTTTT.

The chain joins TRBV3-1 (or the pseudogene TRBV3-2) to TRBJ1-2; D not resolved. The CDR3 is 13 amino acids. V was clipped by 0 bases and J by 4 bases, with 6 bases between them. Germline loops: CDR1 LGHDT, CDR2 YNNKEL (reference sequence). This CDR3 reads CASSQDLGYGYTF. The CDR3 DNA reads TGTGCCAGCAGCCAAGATCTAGGCTATGGCTACACCTTC.

The J gene is TRBJ2-7, the V gene TRBV7-2, with D possibly TRBD2 on 6 matching bases. V dropped 7 bases and J dropped 2 bases, with 15 bases sitting between them. The length of the CDR3 is 14 residues. Germline-derived CDR1 and CDR2 are SGHTA and FQGNSA. CDR3 region: CASTSVGGTYEQYF. For the CDR3, the DNA is TGTGCCAGCACCTCTGTGGGAGGAACCTACGAGCAGTACTTC.

The V gene is TRBV2, the J gene TRBJ1-1; D ambiguous. The CDR3 runs 13 residues. The germline gives CDR1 SNHLY, CDR2 FYNNEI. V was cut by 6 bases and J by 1 base, with 9 bases left in between. CDR3 residues: CASRVGENTEAFF. As DNA, the CDR3 is TGTGCCAGCAGGGTGGGAGAGAACACTGAAGCTTTCTTT.

The chain carries TRBV18 and TRBJ2-2; possible D gene TRBD1, 5 bases. V dropped 3 bases and J dropped 0 bases, with 11 bases sitting between them. The CDR3 runs 16 residues. CDR1 and CDR2 from the germline V gene are KGHSH and LQKENI. The CDR3 sequence is CASSPMTVTNTGELFF. The CDR3 nucleotides read TGTGCCAGCTCACCGATGACAGTCACGAACACCGGGGAGCTGTTTTTT.

This clone was seen only a few times. The chain uses TRBV4-2 and TRBJ2-1; 7 positions match TRBD2. Trimming removed 0 bases from V and 0 bases from J; junction bases left unmatched: 2. Germline V CDR1 and CDR2: LGHNA, YNFKEQ. The CDR3 extends over 16 amino acids. CDR3 loop: CASSQDERGSYNEQFF. The CDR3 DNA reads TGTGCCAGCAGCCAAGATGAGCGGGGCTCCTACAATGAGCAGTTCTTC.

V and J are TRBV7-2 and TRBJ1-2; D remains unclear. CDR1 is SGHTA and CDR2 is FQGNSA in the germline V gene. The ends were cut back, 5 bases at V and 2 bases at J, with 15 bases in the middle. This CDR3 is built from 15 residues. The DNA for the CDR3 is TGTGCCAGCAGCGCACTGGGCCCGGGGAACTATGGCTACACCTTC. Encoded protein: CASSALGPGNYGYTF. The full variable domain, with the rest looked up from reference TRBV7-2 and TRBJ1-2, is GAGVSQSPSNKVTEKGKDVELRCDPISGHTALYWYRQSLGQGLEFLIYFQGNSAPDKSGLPSDRFSAERTGGSVSTLTIQRTQQEDSAVYLCASSALGPGNYGYTFGSGTRLTVV.

DNA of the CDR3: TGCGCCAGCAGCCAGGAGGGAAGGAGCACTGAAGCTTTCTTT. Translation: CASSQEGRSTEAFF. The chain has TRBV4-3 and TRBJ1-1; D is unresolved. CDR3 length equals 14 residues. V lost 3 bases, J lost 4 bases, and 12 bases lay in between. Germline CDR1 and CDR2: LGHNA and YSLEER.

This chain uses TRBV2 with TRBJ2-1, with a possible D match to TRBD1 (5 bases). This CDR3 spans 16 amino acids. CDR1 is SNHLY, CDR2 FYNNEI, per germline. V was cut by 4 bases and J by 2 bases, with 15 bases left in between. The CDR3 DNA follows: TGTGCCAGCAGTGTAGGTGGGGCGATAACCTACAATGAGCAGTTCTTC. Protein product: CASSVGGAITYNEQFF.

The chain has TRBV28 and TRBJ1-1; possible D gene TRBD1, 6 bases. This CDR3 comprises 15 residues. V gave up 6 bases and J gave up 1 base, with 15 bases separating them. CDR1 and CDR2 (germline): MDHEN, SYDVKM. The CDR3 DNA reads as TGTGCCAGCAGCTCATACAGGGTAAGGAACACTGAAGCTTTCTTT. It is translated as CASSSYRVRNTEAFF.

The chain couples TRBV6-5 to TRBJ1-4, with 9 nucleotides matching TRBD1. Germline lookup yields CDR1 MNHEY and CDR2 SVGAGI. V gave up 6 bases and J gave up 1 base; unmatched junction bases: 3. The CDR3 spans 15 residues. CDR3 coding DNA: TGTGCCAGCAGGACAGGGGGAGGAACTAATGAAAAACTGTTTTTT. Translating it yields CASRTGGGTNEKLFF.

This sequence joins TRBV18 and TRBJ1-6, with 7 bases aligning to TRBD1. The CDR3 covers 14 residues. Per the germline V gene, CDR1 is KGHSH and CDR2 is LQKENI. With V trimmed by 5 bases and J by 8 bases, 6 bases remained unmatched. Here the CDR3 DNA reads TGTGCCAGCTCAGATCGACAGGGAGATTCACCCCTCCACTTT. Its translation is CASSDRQGDSPLHF.

A note on this clone: This CDR3 is also generated by other DNA sequences in the sample. The J gene is TRBJ1-3, the V gene TRBV27; D unclear. The CDR3 consists of 15 residues. The V end was cut by 5 bases, the J end by 0 bases, with 11 bases between. CDR1 and CDR2 from the germline V gene are MNHEY and SMNVEV (reference sequence). CDR3 in DNA: TGTGCCAGCAGTCCTGGCTCCAACTCTGGAAACACCATATATTTT. Translating it yields CASSPGSNSGNTIYF.

This clone was detected only once. The chain uses TRBV2 and TRBJ1-4; D is perhaps TRBD1 (5 bases). CDR1 is SNHLY, CDR2 FYNNEI, per germline. V was pared by 6 bases and J by 2 bases, with 13 bases between. This CDR3 comprises 15 residues. CDR3 DNA sequence: TGTGCCAGCAGGGACATCAAGGGCACTAATGAAAAACTGTTTTTT. Translating gives CASRDIKGTNEKLFF.

This sequence joins TRBV4-1 and TRBJ2-1; TRBD2 matches at 9 bases. Germline V lookup: CDR1 MGHRA, CDR2 YSYEKL. The CDR3 has 16 amino acids. J gave up 7 bases and V 4 bases, and 11 bases lay outside the gene matches. As DNA, the CDR3 is TGCGCCAGCAGCCCTAGGGGGCGGGGGGGCCTGAATGAGCAGTTCTTC. Encoded protein: CASSPRGRGGLNEQFF.

The rearrangement links TRBV5-1 to TRBJ2-3; 9 nucleotides line up with TRBD2. The CDR3 covers 17 residues. The germline V gene encodes CDR1 SGHRS and CDR2 YFSETQ. J was trimmed by 0 bases and V by 0 bases; bases with no gene match: 5. Here the CDR3 reads CASSLDTSGSSTDTQYF. The DNA for the CDR3 is TGCGCCAGCAGCTTGGACACTAGCGGGTCTAGCACAGATACGCAGTATTTT.

The gene calls are TRBV7-2 and TRBJ1-1; the D is unclear. Germline CDR1 reads SGHTA; CDR2 reads FQGNSA. V was cut by 3 bases and J by 1 base, with 9 bases left in between. CDR3 size: 14 residues. CDR3 sequence: CASSFLRANTEAFF. CDR3 nucleotide sequence: TGTGCCAGCAGCTTTCTTCGAGCGAACACTGAAGCTTTCTTT.

The CDR3 protein is CASSWGQGPYNEQFF. CDR3 bases: TGCGCCAGCAGTTGGGGTCAGGGGCCCTACAATGAGCAGTTCTTC. V usage is TRBV10-1 and J usage is TRBJ2-1; a possible D gene is TRBD1 (6 bases). Germline assignment: CDR1 WNHNN and CDR2 SYGVQD (reference sequence). The V end lost 5 bases, the J end lost 2 bases, and 13 bases lay between the germline ends. CDR3 length: 15 amino acids.

This clone was detected once. This rearrangement joins TRBV3-1 (or the pseudogene TRBV3-2) to TRBJ1-1; TRBD1 might be the D (6 bases). Trimming removed 4 bases from V and 2 bases from J, with 14 bases in between. Germline assignment: CDR1 LGHDT and CDR2 YNNKEL (reference sequence). The CDR3 has 15 amino acids. Here the CDR3 DNA reads TGTGCCAGCAGCCCTCCCGGGACATTAAACACTGAAGCTTTCTTT. Translating it yields CASSPPGTLNTEAFF.

V usage is TRBV30 and J usage is TRBJ1-2; D not resolved. Germline V gives CDR1 GTSNPN, CDR2 SVGIG (reference sequence). V was cut by 0 bases and J by 8 bases, with 10 bases left in between. The CDR3 extends over 12 amino acids. CDR3 nucleotide sequence: TGTGCCTGGAGTGTACGGATGCGGGGCTACACCTTC. Protein: CAWSVRMRGYTF.

The J gene is TRBJ1-2, the V gene TRBV10-3; D not certain. This CDR3 has 13 residues. With 7 bases removed from V and 6 bases from J, the gap between germline ends came to 15 bases. The germline CDR1 and CDR2 sequences are ENHRY and SYGVKD. The CDR3 DNA reads TGTGCCATCACGTCCGGGATGGACCATGGCTACACCTTC. Protein: CAITSGMDHGYTF.

The chain uses TRBV27 and TRBJ1-4, with 9 bases matching TRBD1. Germline CDR1 and CDR2: MNHEY and SMNVEV (reference sequence). CDR3 length: 15 amino acids. The J segment lost 3 bases and the V segment lost 5 bases, leaving 4 bases of the junction unmatched. The CDR3 protein is CASSRRTGANEKLFF. The CDR3 nucleotides are TGTGCCAGCAGTCGAAGGACAGGGGCTAATGAAAAACTGTTTTTT.

This chain uses TRBV27 with TRBJ1-2; the D gene is possibly TRBD1 (6 bases). Germline lookup yields CDR1 MNHEY and CDR2 SMNVEV (reference sequence). The CDR3 is 16 residues long. V was shortened by 0 bases and J by 5 bases, with 16 bases between the two germline ends. This CDR3 is CASSLSRDTSWYGYTF. The CDR3 nucleotides are TGTGCCAGCAGTTTATCGAGGGACACGTCATGGTATGGCTACACCTTC.

Of note for this clone: At the DNA level, this CDR3 is encoded by other sequences in the same sample as well. The V call is TRBV27, the J call TRBJ1-1, with TRBD1 as a possible D gene (6 bases). This CDR3 is built from 12 residues. V lost 6 bases to trimming and J lost 2 bases, with 7 bases between them. Germline V gene sequence: CDR1 MNHEY, CDR2 SMNVEV (reference sequence). This chain's CDR3 is CASRQGNTEAFF. The CDR3 coding sequence is TGTGCCAGCAGACAGGGTAACACTGAAGCTTTCTTT.

The chain is built from TRBV25-1 and TRBJ1-1; D perhaps matches TRBD1 (6 bases). From germline, CDR1 is MGHDK and CDR2 SYGVNS. V lost 6 bases and J 1 base, leaving 12 bases between the germline ends. The CDR3 is 14 amino acids. Here the CDR3 reads CASREAGANTEAFF. CDR3 coding DNA: TGTGCCAGCAGGGAGGCAGGGGCGAACACTGAAGCTTTCTTT.

The genes are TRBV18 and TRBJ1-4, with 9 bases fitting TRBD1. V was pared by 5 bases and J by 7 bases, with 14 bases of the junction left unmatched. In germline, CDR1 is KGHSH, CDR2 LQKENI. The CDR3 is 17 residues long. The CDR3: CASSSSRDRVGGEKLFF. DNA for the CDR3: TGTGCCAGCTCATCGTCCCGGGACAGGGTTGGAGGTGAAAAACTGTTTTTT.